This T cell receptor beta chain was identified during a study of cytomegalovirus exposure and HLA in healthy donors. General study points: Indistinguishable V segments such as TRBV6-2 and TRBV6-3 were excluded. A reported reduction in N-insertions relative to the approximately 640-donor mean was seen in an Asian-associated ancestry cluster in a later analysis.

This PCR relied on a set of 60 Vbeta primers and 13 Jbeta primers. The data were produced by immunoSEQ multiplex PCR, yet TCRdb's version contains in-frame clones alone and is incomplete. The table lists approximately 110,000 clones, about 80% of them singletons. This clone was detected only once. The antigen remains undetermined. CDR1 MGHRA and CDR2 YSYEKL come from the germline V gene. With 4 bases clipped from V and 1 base from J, the junction kept 6 bases outside the gene matches. The CDR3 is made up of 15 amino acids. This receptor was taken from a woman aged 25 to 39 in good health and CMV-seropositive. Sequences were obtained from PBMCs. V usage is TRBV4-1 and J usage is TRBJ2-5; TRBD1 matches 7 bases. In DNA, the CDR3 is TGCGCCAGCAGCCGATACCGGGACAGCCAAGAGACCCAGTACTTC. Translating gives CASSRYRDSQETQYF.